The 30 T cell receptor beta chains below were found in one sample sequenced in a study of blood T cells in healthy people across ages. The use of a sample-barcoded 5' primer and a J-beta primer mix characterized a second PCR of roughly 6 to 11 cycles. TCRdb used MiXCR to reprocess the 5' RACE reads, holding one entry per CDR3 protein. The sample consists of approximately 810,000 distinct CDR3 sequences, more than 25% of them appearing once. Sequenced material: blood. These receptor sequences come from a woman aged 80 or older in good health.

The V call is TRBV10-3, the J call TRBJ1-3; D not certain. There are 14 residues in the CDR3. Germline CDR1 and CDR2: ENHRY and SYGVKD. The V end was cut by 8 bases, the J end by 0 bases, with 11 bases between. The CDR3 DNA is TGTGCCATCGGAGAAACTAACTCTGGAAACACCATATATTTT. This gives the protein CAIGETNSGNTIYF.

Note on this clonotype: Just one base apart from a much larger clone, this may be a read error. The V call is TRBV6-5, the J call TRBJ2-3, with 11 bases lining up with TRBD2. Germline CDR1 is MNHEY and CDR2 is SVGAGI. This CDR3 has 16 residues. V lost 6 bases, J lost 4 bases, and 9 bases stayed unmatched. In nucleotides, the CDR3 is TGTGCCAGCAGCCCGGTTAGCGGGGGGGGCTCAGATACGCAGTATTTT. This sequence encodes CASSPVSGGGSDTQYF.

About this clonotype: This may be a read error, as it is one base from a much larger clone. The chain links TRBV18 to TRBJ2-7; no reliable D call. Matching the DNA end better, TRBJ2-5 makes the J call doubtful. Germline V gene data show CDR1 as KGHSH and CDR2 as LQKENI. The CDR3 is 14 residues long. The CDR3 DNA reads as TGTGCCAGCTCAGACCGACTGTACCAAGAGACCCAGTACTTC. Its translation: CASSDRLYQETQYF.

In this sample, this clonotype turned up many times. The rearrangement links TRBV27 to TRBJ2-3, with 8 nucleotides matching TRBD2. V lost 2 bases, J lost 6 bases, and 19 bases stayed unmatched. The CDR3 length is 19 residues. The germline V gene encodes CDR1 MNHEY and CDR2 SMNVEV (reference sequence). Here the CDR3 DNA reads TGTGCCAGCAGTTTAAAGCCTCCGGGGGGGACTAGGCTCACCGATACGCAGTATTTT. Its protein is CASSLKPPGGTRLTDTQYF.

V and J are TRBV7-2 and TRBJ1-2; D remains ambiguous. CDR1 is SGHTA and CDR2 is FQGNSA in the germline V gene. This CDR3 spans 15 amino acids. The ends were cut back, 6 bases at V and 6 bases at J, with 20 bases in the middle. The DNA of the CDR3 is TGTGCCAGCAGTTACTCATCTCCGATGGGAAATGGCTACACCTTC. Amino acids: CASSYSSPMGNGYTF.

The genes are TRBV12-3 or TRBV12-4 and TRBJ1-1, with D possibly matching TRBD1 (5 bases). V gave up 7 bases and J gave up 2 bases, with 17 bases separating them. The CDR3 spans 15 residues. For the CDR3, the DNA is TGTGCCAGCACCCTTAGAGGGACGGTTAACACTGAAGCTTTCTTT. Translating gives CASTLRGTVNTEAFF.

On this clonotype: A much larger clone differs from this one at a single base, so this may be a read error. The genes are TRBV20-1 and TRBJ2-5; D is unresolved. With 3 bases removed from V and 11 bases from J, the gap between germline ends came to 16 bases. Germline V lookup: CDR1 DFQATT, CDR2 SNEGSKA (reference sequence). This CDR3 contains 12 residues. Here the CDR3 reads CSARSDIYEQYF. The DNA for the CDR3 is TGCAGTGCTAGGTCGGATATTTATGAGCAGTACTTC.

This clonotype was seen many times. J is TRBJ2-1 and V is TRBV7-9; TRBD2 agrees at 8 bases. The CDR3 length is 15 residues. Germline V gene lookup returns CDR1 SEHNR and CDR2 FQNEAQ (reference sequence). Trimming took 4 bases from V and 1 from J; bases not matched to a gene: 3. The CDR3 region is CASSYAGGSYNEQFF. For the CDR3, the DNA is TGTGCCAGCAGCTACGCGGGGGGATCCTACAATGAGCAGTTCTTC.

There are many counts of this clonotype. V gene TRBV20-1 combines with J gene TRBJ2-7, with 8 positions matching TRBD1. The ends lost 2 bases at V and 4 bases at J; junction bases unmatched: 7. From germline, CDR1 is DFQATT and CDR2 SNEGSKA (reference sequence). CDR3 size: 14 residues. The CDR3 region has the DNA TGCAGTGCTAGATCGGCCAGGGGGCAATACGAGCAGTACTTC. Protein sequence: CSARSARGQYEQYF.

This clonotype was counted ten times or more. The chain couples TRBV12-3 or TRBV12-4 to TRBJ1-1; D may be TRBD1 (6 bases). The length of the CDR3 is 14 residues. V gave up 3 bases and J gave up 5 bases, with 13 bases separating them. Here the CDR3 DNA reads TGTGCCAGCAGTTTTCAGGGGCGCGGGACTGAAGCTTTCTTT. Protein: CASSFQGRGTEAFF.

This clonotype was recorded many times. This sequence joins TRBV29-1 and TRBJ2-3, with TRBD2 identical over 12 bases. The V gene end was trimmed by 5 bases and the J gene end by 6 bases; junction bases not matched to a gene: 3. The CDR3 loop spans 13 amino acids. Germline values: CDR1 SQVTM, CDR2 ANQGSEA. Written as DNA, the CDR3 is TGCAGCGTTACCGGGACTAGCGGGGATACGCAGTATTTT. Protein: CSVTGTSGDTQYF.

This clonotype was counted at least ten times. The CDR3: CASSTGQLTSTDTQYF. Written as DNA, the CDR3 is TGTGCCAGCAGTACCGGACAGCTCACTAGCACAGATACGCAGTATTTT. The chain combines TRBV6-6 with TRBJ2-3; D may be TRBD1 (6 bases). V was trimmed by 5 bases and J by 0 bases, leaving 15 bases between them. The CDR3 loop spans 16 amino acids. CDR1 is MNHNY and CDR2 is SVGAGI in the germline V gene (reference sequence).

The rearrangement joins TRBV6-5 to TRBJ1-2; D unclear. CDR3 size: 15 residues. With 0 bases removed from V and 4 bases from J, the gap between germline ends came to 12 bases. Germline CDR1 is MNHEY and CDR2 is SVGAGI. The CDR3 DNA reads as TGTGCCAGCAGTTACTCGCGGGTAGGGATCTATGGCTACACCTTC. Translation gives CASSYSRVGIYGYTF.

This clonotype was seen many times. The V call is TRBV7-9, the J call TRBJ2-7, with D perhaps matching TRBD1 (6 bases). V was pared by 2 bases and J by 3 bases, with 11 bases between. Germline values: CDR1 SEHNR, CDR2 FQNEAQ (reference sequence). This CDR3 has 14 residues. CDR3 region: CASSLYPGDYEQYF. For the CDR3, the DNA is TGTGCCAGCAGCTTATACCCAGGGGACTACGAGCAGTACTTC.

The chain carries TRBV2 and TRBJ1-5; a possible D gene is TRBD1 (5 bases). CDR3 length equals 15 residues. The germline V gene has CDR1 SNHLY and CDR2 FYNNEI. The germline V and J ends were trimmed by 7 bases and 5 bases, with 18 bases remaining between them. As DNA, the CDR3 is TGTGCCAGCACCCTGAACGGGGTCAGGGATCAGCCCCAGCATTTT. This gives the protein CASTLNGVRDQPQHF.

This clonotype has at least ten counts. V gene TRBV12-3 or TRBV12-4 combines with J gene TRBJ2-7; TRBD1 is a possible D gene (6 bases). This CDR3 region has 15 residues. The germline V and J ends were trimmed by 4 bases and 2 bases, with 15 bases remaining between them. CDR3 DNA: TGTGCCAGCAGTTCACAGTTTGGGGGCACCTACGAGCAGTACTTC. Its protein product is CASSSQFGGTYEQYF.

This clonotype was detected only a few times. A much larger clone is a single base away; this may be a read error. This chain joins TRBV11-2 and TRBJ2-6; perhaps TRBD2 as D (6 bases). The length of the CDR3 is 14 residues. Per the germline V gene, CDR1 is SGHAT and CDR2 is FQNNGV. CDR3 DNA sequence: TGTGCCAGCAGCTTAGATCGCGGGGCCAACGTCCGGACTTTC. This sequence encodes CASSLDRGANVRTF.

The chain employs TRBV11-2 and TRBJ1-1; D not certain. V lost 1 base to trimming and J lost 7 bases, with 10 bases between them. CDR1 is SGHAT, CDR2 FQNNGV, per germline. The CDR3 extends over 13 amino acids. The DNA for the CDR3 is TGTGCCAGCAGCTTAGGTGGCACCTATGAAGCTTTCTTT. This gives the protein CASSLGGTYEAFF. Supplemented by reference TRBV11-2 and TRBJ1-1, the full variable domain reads EAGVAQSPRYKIIEKRQSVAFWCNPISGHATLYWYQQILGQGPKLLIQFQNNGVVDDSQLPKDRFSAERLKGVDSTLKIQPAKLEDSAVYLCASSLGGTYEAFFGQGTRLTVV.

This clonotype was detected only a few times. CDR3 coding DNA: TGTGCCAGCAGTTACGTGGTCTTCTCGGAGACCCAGTACTTC. Encoded protein: CASSYVVFSETQYF. The chain couples TRBV6-2 or TRBV6-3 to TRBJ2-5, with unresolved D. The CDR3 loop spans 14 amino acids. V was clipped by 2 bases and J by 5 bases, with 12 bases between them. Germline V gives CDR1 MNHEY, CDR2 SVGEGT.

The CDR3 region is CASSPESNQPQHF. CDR3 nucleotides: TGTGCCAGCAGTCCGGAAAGCAATCAGCCCCAGCATTTT. V usage is TRBV27 and J usage is TRBJ1-5, with D unclear. V gave up 5 bases and J gave up 1 base, with 6 bases separating them. This CDR3 has 13 residues. Germline values: CDR1 MNHEY, CDR2 SMNVEV (reference sequence).

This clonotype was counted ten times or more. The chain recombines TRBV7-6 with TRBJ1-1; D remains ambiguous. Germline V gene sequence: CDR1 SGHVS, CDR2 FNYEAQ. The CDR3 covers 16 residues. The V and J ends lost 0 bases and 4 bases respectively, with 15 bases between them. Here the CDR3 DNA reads TGTGCCAGCAGCTTAGCGCTGGAGGGCCGAGGCACTGAAGCTTTCTTT. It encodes CASSLALEGRGTEAFF.

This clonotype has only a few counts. This chain's CDR3 is CASSLELDKNSGGYTF. CDR3 nucleotide sequence: TGCGCCAGCAGCTTGGAACTGGACAAGAATAGTGGCGGCTACACCTTC. V usage is TRBV5-1 and J usage is TRBJ1-2; possibly TRBD1 for D (5 bases). CDR3 length equals 16 residues. CDR1 and CDR2 from the germline V gene are SGHRS and YFSETQ. V lost 0 bases and J lost 8, with 20 bases in between.

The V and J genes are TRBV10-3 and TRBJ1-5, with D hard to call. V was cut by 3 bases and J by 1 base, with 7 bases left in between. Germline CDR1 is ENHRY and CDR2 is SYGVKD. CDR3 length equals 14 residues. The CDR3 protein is CAISEGQSNQPQHF. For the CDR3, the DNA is TGTGCCATCAGTGAAGGTCAGAGCAATCAGCCCCAGCATTTT.

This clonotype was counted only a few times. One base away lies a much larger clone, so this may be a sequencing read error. The CDR3 is CASSPIPGQGNEQYF. DNA for the CDR3: TGTGCCAGCAGTCCGATCCCGGGACAGGGCAATGAGCAGTACTTC. V is TRBV12-3 or TRBV12-4 and J is TRBJ2-5, with TRBD1 identical over 9 bases. There are 15 residues in the CDR3. V was pared by 5 bases and J by 11 bases, with 15 bases of the junction left unmatched.

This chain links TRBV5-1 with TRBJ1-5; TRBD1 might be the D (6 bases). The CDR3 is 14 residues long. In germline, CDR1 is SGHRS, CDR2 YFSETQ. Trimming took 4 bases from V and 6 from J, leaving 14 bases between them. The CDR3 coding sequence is TGCGCCAGCAGCCCGGACAGCCCTTCTCAGCCCCAGCATTTT. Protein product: CASSPDSPSQPQHF.

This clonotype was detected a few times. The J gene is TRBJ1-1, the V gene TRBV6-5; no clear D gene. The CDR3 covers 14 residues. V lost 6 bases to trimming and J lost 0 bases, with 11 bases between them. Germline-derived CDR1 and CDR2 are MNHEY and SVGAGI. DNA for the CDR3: TGTGCCAGCAGCCTTTTTCGGATGAACACTGAAGCTTTCTTT. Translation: CASSLFRMNTEAFF.

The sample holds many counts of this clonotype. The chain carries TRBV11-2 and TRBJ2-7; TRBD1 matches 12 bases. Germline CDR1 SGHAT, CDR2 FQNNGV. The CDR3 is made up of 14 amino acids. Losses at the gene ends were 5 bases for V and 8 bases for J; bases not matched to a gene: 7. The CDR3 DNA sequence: TGTGCCAGCAGCACCGGGACAGGGGGCGTTCAGCAGTACTTC. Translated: CASSTGTGGVQQYF.

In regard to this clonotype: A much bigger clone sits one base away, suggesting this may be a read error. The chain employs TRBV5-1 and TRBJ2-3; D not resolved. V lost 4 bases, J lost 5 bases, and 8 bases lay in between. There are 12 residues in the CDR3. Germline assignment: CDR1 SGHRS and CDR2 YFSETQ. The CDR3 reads CASSPDVDTQYF. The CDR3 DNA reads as TGCGCCAGCAGCCCTGACGTAGATACGCAGTATTTT.

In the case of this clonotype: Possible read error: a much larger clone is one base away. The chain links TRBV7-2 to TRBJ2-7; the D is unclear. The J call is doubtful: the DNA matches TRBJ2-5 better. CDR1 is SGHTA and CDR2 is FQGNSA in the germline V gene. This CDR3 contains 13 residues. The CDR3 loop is CAGSRLGMGTQYF. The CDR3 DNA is TGTGCCGGCAGCCGGCTAGGTATGGGGACCCAGTACTTC.

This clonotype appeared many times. The CDR3 bases are TGTGCCAGCAGTTACCGACTAGCGGGGGGGAGCGACACAGATACGCAGTATTTT. Translated: CASSYRLAGGSDTDTQYF. The rearrangement links TRBV6-2 or TRBV6-3 to TRBJ2-3, with 14 bases lining up with TRBD2. The CDR3 extends over 18 amino acids. J lost 2 bases, V lost 2 bases, and 6 bases had no gene match. Germline CDR1 is MNHEY and CDR2 is SVGEGT.